The 4 T cell receptor beta chains below come from one sample, sequenced in a study of long-term antiretroviral therapy in people with HIV. An immunoSEQ assay, version v3.0, was performed at survey level. The data were produced by immunoSEQ multiplex PCR, yet TCRdb's version contains in-frame clones alone and is incomplete. This repertoire shows around 23,000 clones, approximately 79% found once; its top ten account for approximately 12%. The input for sequencing was unsorted PBMCs, taken 2.1 years after starting antiretroviral therapy. These receptors all come from a man aged 30 to 39 with HIV.

V and J are TRBV5-6 and TRBJ2-5, with TRBD2 matching over 10 bases. This CDR3 contains 16 residues. V was clipped by 4 bases and J by 4 bases; unmatched bases: 10. CDR1 is SGHDT and CDR2 is YYEEEE in the germline V gene. The CDR3 loop reads CASSIGASGSIETQYF. The DNA of the CDR3 is TGTGCCAGCAGCATCGGGGCTAGCGGGAGTATAGAGACCCAGTACTTC.

This chain joins TRBV9 and TRBJ1-1; 8 positions match TRBD1. Looked up from germline, CDR1 is SGDLS and CDR2 is YYNGEE. The CDR3 runs 16 residues. The trim removed 0 bases at V and 0 bases at J, leaving 4 bases unmatched. CDR3 protein: CASSVGPTGVNTEAFF. As DNA, the CDR3 is TGTGCCAGCAGCGTAGGACCGACAGGGGTGAACACTGAAGCTTTCTTT.

The count of this clone is one. J is TRBJ1-6 and V is TRBV7-9; no clear D. The CDR3 is 15 amino acids. Germline CDR1 SEHNR, CDR2 FQNEAQ (reference sequence). Trimming took 0 bases from V and 0 from J, leaving 3 bases between them. The DNA of the CDR3 is TGTGCCAGCAGCTTAGCTCCCTCCTATAATTCACCCCTCCACTTT. Amino acid sequence: CASSLAPSYNSPLHF.

This clone was observed a single time. This CDR3 is also generated by other DNA sequences in the sample. V usage is TRBV7-8 and J usage is TRBJ1-2; D might be TRBD1 (5 bases). Trimming stripped 1 base from V and 2 bases from J, with 8 bases between. The CDR3 is made up of 14 amino acids. Germline assignment: CDR1 SGHVS and CDR2 FQNEAQ. This CDR3 reads CASSLGGKNYGYTF. CDR3 coding DNA: TGTGCCAGCAGCTTAGGGGGGAAGAACTATGGCTACACCTTC.